Below, 24 T cell receptor beta chains from the same sample are listed, as sequenced in a study of CD8+ T cells in alopecia areata. As to treatment: oral pan-JAK inhibitor, 5-10 mg twice daily. cDNA serving as the sequencing template came from extracted, reverse transcribed RNA. Here immunoSEQ multiplex PCR was the method, and the copy in TCRdb shows in-frame clones only, minus some. Counted here are about 250,000 clones, around 64% occurring once; the ten biggest clones make up about 0.93%. This specimen consisted of CD4+ T cells sorted from blood, obtained around week 54, from a patient treated with tofacitinib. These receptors were taken from a human donor with alopecia areata.

This chain connects TRBV6-5 to TRBJ2-5; D unclear. Trimming pared 5 bases from V and 5 bases from J, leaving 15 bases between. This CDR3 is built from 14 residues. The V gene's germline CDR1 is MNHEY and CDR2 SVGAGI. In DNA, the CDR3 is TGTGCCAGCAGTACTACAGATACCCGGGAGACCCAGTACTTC. Its protein is CASSTTDTRETQYF.

CDR3 DNA: TGTGCCAGCAGCTTGGAACAGTTGCACGGGGAGCAGTACTTC. Protein product: CASSLEQLHGEQYF. The chain uses TRBV5-5 and TRBJ2-7; D is unresolved. V lost 0 bases and J lost 7, with 14 bases in between. The CDR3 sequence is 14 residues long. The germline V gene has CDR1 SGHKS and CDR2 YYEKEE (reference sequence).

The chain recombines TRBV7-3 with TRBJ1-1; D gene unclear. V shed 1 base and J shed 2 bases, with 8 bases lying between them. The germline CDR1 and CDR2 sequences are SGHTA and FQGTGA. This CDR3 spans 14 amino acids. The CDR3 loop is CASSLKGPNTEAFF. The CDR3 nucleotides are TGTGCCAGCAGCTTAAAAGGCCCCAACACTGAAGCTTTCTTT.

The genes are TRBV7-9 and TRBJ2-7; maybe TRBD1 (5 bases). Trimming took 4 bases from V and 2 from J, leaving 12 bases between them. Germline V lookup: CDR1 SEHNR, CDR2 FQNEAQ (reference sequence). This CDR3 contains 14 residues. The CDR3 DNA reads as TGTGCCAGCAGCTCCGAGACAGTAGCCTACGAGCAGTACTTC. Translated: CASSSETVAYEQYF.

This chain links TRBV5-1 with TRBJ1-6; the match to TRBD1 covers 7 bases. Trimming at V came to 2 bases and at J to 10 bases, leaving 6 bases not matched to a gene. In germline, CDR1 is SGHRS, CDR2 YFSETQ. The CDR3 sequence is 14 residues long. This CDR3 reads CASSLQTGKSPLHF. The CDR3 nucleotides are TGCGCCAGCAGCTTACAGACAGGGAAATCACCCCTCCACTTT.

The genes are TRBV11-2 and TRBJ2-3, with a weak D call TRBD2 (5 bases). CDR3 size: 15 residues. CDR1 is SGHAT, CDR2 FQNNGV, per germline. Trimming cost V 0 bases and J 1 base, with 8 bases left between them. Written as DNA, the CDR3 is TGTGCCAGCAGCTTAGATTTTAGCGGCACAGATACGCAGTATTTT. Its protein is CASSLDFSGTDTQYF.

CDR3 sequence reads: CASSLVDTDNTEAFF. The CDR3 nucleotides read TGTGCCAGCAGCTTGGTCGATACAGACAACACTGAAGCTTTCTTT. The rearrangement uses TRBV5-6 and TRBJ1-1; unclear D gene. V was trimmed by 0 bases and J by 2 bases, leaving 11 bases between them. This CDR3 is 15 amino acids long. CDR1 is SGHDT, CDR2 YYEEEE, per germline.

This clone appeared a few times. This chain connects TRBV11-3 to TRBJ2-7, with D perhaps matching TRBD1 (6 bases). Trimming left V 2 bases short and J 0 bases short, with 14 bases between. The germline V gene encodes CDR1 SGHNT and CDR2 YENEEA. This CDR3 is built from 16 residues. The CDR3 region has the DNA TGTGCCAGCAGCTTACTCAGGGGCCGAACCTCCTACGAGCAGTACTTC. Protein sequence: CASSLLRGRTSYEQYF. Based on the CDR3 plus reference TRBV11-3 and TRBJ2-7, the full variable domain is EAGVVQSPRYKIIEKKQPVAFWCNPISGHNTLYWYLQNLGQGPELLIRYENEEAVDDSQLPKDRFSAERLKGVDSTLKIQPAELGDSAVYLCASSLLRGRTSYEQYFGPGTRLTVT.

This clone is a singleton in its sample. This chain connects TRBV4-1 to TRBJ2-5, with TRBD1 identical over 9 bases. Germline assignment: CDR1 MGHRA and CDR2 YSYEKL. V shed 1 base, J shed 5 bases, and the junction held 2 bases outside the gene matches. This CDR3 comprises 14 residues. Here the CDR3 reads CASSQVGTGETQYF. CDR3 in DNA: TGCGCCAGCAGCCAAGTCGGGACAGGGGAGACCCAGTACTTC.

This sequence joins TRBV30 and TRBJ2-5; D may be TRBD1 or TRBD2 (6 bases each). CDR1 is GTSNPN, CDR2 SVGIG, per germline (reference sequence). The CDR3 loop spans 15 amino acids. V lost 5 bases and J 4 bases, leaving 20 bases between the germline ends. The CDR3, as DNA: TGTGCCTGGGGACTACAACAGGGTCTGGGAGAGACCCAGTACTTC. Amino acid sequence: CAWGLQQGLGETQYF.

The CDR3 bases are TGTGCCAGCAGTGAAGCGGCAGCTTCGAGCTACACCTTC. Translation: CASSEAAASSYTF. This rearrangement joins TRBV6-1 to TRBJ1-2; D is uncertain. V lost 0 bases and J 9 bases, leaving 11 bases between the germline ends. The CDR3 spans 13 residues. The germline V gene has CDR1 MNHNS and CDR2 SASEGT.

The chain employs TRBV27 and TRBJ1-2; tentatively, D is TRBD1 (6 bases). The CDR3 runs to 13 residues. Trimming took 5 bases from V and 3 from J, leaving 10 bases between them. Germline-derived CDR1 and CDR2 are MNHEY and SMNVEV (reference sequence). The CDR3 reads CASSQTGDYGYTF. The CDR3, as DNA: TGTGCCAGCAGTCAGACAGGAGACTATGGCTACACCTTC.

This clone was counted between two and nine times. The genes are TRBV29-1 and TRBJ1-2; TRBD1 aligns across 8 bases. The CDR3 runs 13 residues. The ends lost 7 bases at V and 4 bases at J; junction bases unmatched: 8. Germline assignment: CDR1 SQVTM and CDR2 ANQGSEA. The CDR3 reads CSGGQGASYGYTF. The CDR3, as DNA: TGCAGCGGCGGACAGGGAGCCAGCTATGGCTACACCTTC.

The rearrangement uses TRBV25-1 and TRBJ1-2; 9 nucleotides match TRBD1. Germline V gene sequence: CDR1 MGHDK, CDR2 SYGVNS. CDR3 length: 14 amino acids. Trimming removed 6 bases from V and 5 bases from J; junction bases left unmatched: 7. The CDR3 sequence: CASRGTGRDYGYTF. In DNA, the CDR3 is TGTGCCAGCAGGGGGACAGGGCGAGATTATGGCTACACCTTC.

The chain uses TRBV10-3 and TRBJ1-4, with no clear D. Looked up from germline, CDR1 is ENHRY and CDR2 is SYGVKD. This CDR3 has 11 residues. V dropped 3 bases and J dropped 7 bases, with 3 bases sitting between them. The CDR3 nucleotides are TGTGCCATCAGTGAAGGTGAAAAACTGTTTTTT. Its translation: CAISEGEKLFF.

In DNA, the CDR3 is TGTGCCAGCAGCTTAGACGTACTGGGGGGAAAACCCTCCTACGAGCAGTACTTC. The encoded protein is CASSLDVLGGKPSYEQYF. The chain uses TRBV7-2 and TRBJ2-7; D is possibly TRBD2 (6 bases). The CDR3 has 18 residues. V lost 1 base to trimming and J lost 0 bases, with 19 bases between them. CDR1 is SGHTA, CDR2 FQGNSA, per germline.

This clone was recorded many times. J is TRBJ2-1 and V is TRBV14; 8 nucleotides align to TRBD2. Germline CDR1 SGHDN, CDR2 FVKESK. The CDR3 loop spans 15 amino acids. Trimming at V came to 2 bases and at J to 10 bases, leaving 10 bases not matched to a gene. CDR3 in DNA: TGTGCCAGCAGCCAACGGAGGCGGGGGGACGCGGAGCAGTTCTTC. Translation gives CASSQRRRGDAEQFF.

This clone was seen only once. Different DNA sequences within this sample yield the same CDR3. The chain carries TRBV30 and TRBJ1-5; D gene uncertain. This CDR3 contains 15 residues. The germline V and J ends were trimmed by 0 bases and 0 bases, with 9 bases remaining between them. Germline V gene sequence: CDR1 GTSNPN, CDR2 SVGIG (reference sequence). CDR3 region: CAWSVGTASNQPQHF. The CDR3 region has the DNA TGTGCCTGGAGTGTAGGCACGGCTAGCAATCAGCCCCAGCATTTT.

The chain combines TRBV5-4 with TRBJ1-6; TRBD1 aligns across 11 bases. Trimming cost V 1 base and J 7 bases; bases outside gene matches: 7. CDR1 is SGHNT and CDR2 is YYREEE in the germline V gene (reference sequence). The CDR3 contains 17 residues. CDR3 sequence reads: CASSLYARTGGNSPLHF. The CDR3, as DNA: TGTGCCAGCAGCTTGTATGCCCGGACAGGGGGCAATTCACCCCTCCACTTT.

The chain links TRBV6-5 to TRBJ2-1, with D possibly being TRBD1 (5 bases). Germline lookup yields CDR1 MNHEY and CDR2 SVGAGI. The V end was cut by 0 bases, the J end by 8 bases, with 11 bases between. The CDR3 is 14 amino acids. CDR3 loop: CASSYSWGSDEQFF. The CDR3 region has the DNA TGTGCCAGCAGTTACTCATGGGGCAGCGATGAGCAGTTCTTC.

V and J are TRBV5-1 and TRBJ2-1; 8 nucleotides line up with TRBD2. This CDR3 spans 15 amino acids. Germline values: CDR1 SGHRS, CDR2 YFSETQ. With 1 base clipped from V and 4 bases from J, the junction kept 4 bases outside the gene matches. This CDR3 reads CASSLTSGSYNEQFF. Here the CDR3 DNA reads TGCGCCAGCAGCTTGACTAGCGGCAGTTACAATGAGCAGTTCTTC. The complete variable domain, with remaining parts taken from reference TRBV5-1 and TRBJ2-1, reads KAGVTQTPRYLIKTRGQQVTLSCSPISGHRSVSWYQQTPGQGLQFLFEYFSETQRNKGNFPGRFSGRQFSNSRSEMNVSTLELGDSALYLCASSLTSGSYNEQFFGPGTRLTVL.

The chain carries TRBV29-1 and TRBJ2-5; 7 nucleotides line up with TRBD1. The CDR3 has 13 residues. Germline CDR1 is SQVTM and CDR2 is ANQGSEA. The V gene end was trimmed by 5 bases and the J gene end by 5 bases; junction bases not matched to a gene: 8. CDR3 in DNA: TGCAGCGTTAATACAGGGGCTCGGGAGACCCAGTACTTC. Encoded protein: CSVNTGARETQYF.

This clone was detected a few times. The chain carries TRBV19 and TRBJ2-2; TRBD2 might be the D (5 bases). Germline V lookup: CDR1 LNHDA, CDR2 SQIVND (reference sequence). The CDR3 length is 14 residues. V was pared by 3 bases and J by 2 bases, with 7 bases between. The CDR3 nucleotides are TGTGCCAGTAGTATCCGGGGAAACACCGGGGAGCTGTTTTTT. Its protein is CASSIRGNTGELFF.

The chain is built from TRBV7-2 and TRBJ2-7; 13 bases fit TRBD2. V was pared by 4 bases and J by 12 bases, with 12 bases of the junction left unmatched. Germline V gene lookup returns CDR1 SGHTA and CDR2 FQGNSA. The CDR3 loop spans 15 amino acids. The CDR3 bases are TGTGCCAGCAGCTACCTAACTAGCGGGGGGGCCATAGGGTACTTC. It specifies CASSYLTSGGAIGYF.